These T cell receptor beta chains were read from a single sample in a study of blood T cell repertoires in COVID-19. Data came from immunoSEQ multiplex PCR; TCRdb stores just in-frame clones and leaves some out. The repertoire consists of more than 75,000 clones, with about four fifths occurring once and the leading ten covering about 10%. Specimen: peripheral blood. The receptors derive from a man aged 55 to 70 with acute or convalescent COVID-19. Both conserved end residues are part of each CDR3. D genes are given only for firm matches. Size tells how often a clone was seen (once, few, many) or the class of an expanded clone, and some rows leave it out.

abundance,j_gene,len,d_gene,v_gene,CDR3aa,CDR3nt
.,TRBJ2-3,13,.,TRBV14,CASSQDGKGTQYF,TGTGCCAGCAGCCAAGACGGCAAGGGGACGCAGTATTTT
.,TRBJ2-7,14,TRBD2,TRBV28,CASSLASGIYEQYF,TGTGCCAGCAGTTTAGCTAGCGGGATCTACGAGCAGTACTTC
.,TRBJ1-2,11,.,TRBV20-1,CSARQGYGYTF,TGCAGTGCTAGGCAGGGGTACGGCTACACCTTC
.,TRBJ1-5,14,.,TRBV15,CATSNLGEFQPQHF,TGTGCCACCAGCAACCTAGGAGAGTTTCAGCCCCAGCATTTT
.,TRBJ2-7,12,TRBD1,TRBV11-3,CASRTGSYEQYF,TGTGCCAGCCGGACAGGGAGCTACGAGCAGTACTTC
.,TRBJ2-7,12,TRBD1,TRBV12-3/TRBV12-4,CASGQEGYEQYF,TGTGCCAGTGGACAGGAAGGCTACGAGCAGTACTTC
.,TRBJ1-1,15,.,TRBV14,CASSQLQVRAGRAFF,TGTGCCAGCAGCCAATTACAGGTGCGGGCGGGGAGAGCTTTCTTT
few,TRBJ2-3,17,TRBD2,TRBV7-2,CASSLRTSGRKTDTQYF,TGTGCCAGCAGCTTAAGAACTAGCGGGAGGAAAACAGATACGCAGTATTTT
few,TRBJ1-5,14,.,TRBV7-2,CASSLAQRGGPQHF,TGTGCCAGCAGCTTAGCGCAGAGGGGAGGACCCCAGCATTTT
once,TRBJ2-5,16,TRBD2,TRBV7-2,CASSLGRGGSQETQYF,TGTGCCAGCAGCTTAGGGCGGGGGGGATCCCAAGAGACCCAGTACTTC
.,TRBJ2-3,16,TRBD2,TRBV5-8,CASSFARGGGTDTQYF,TGTGCCAGCAGTTTCGCGCGGGGGGGCGGAACAGATACGCAGTATTTT
.,TRBJ1-3,14,.,TRBV6-5,CASSYSAGRNTIYF,TGTGCCAGCAGTTACTCGGCAGGGCGGAACACCATATATTTT
few,TRBJ1-2,14,TRBD1,TRBV9,CASSWNQGADGYTF,TGTGCCAGCAGCTGGAATCAGGGGGCTGATGGCTACACCTTC
.,TRBJ2-1,15,TRBD1,TRBV7-7,CASSLQQGSYNEQFF,TGTGCTAGCAGCTTACAACAGGGGTCCTACAATGAGCAGTTCTTC
.,TRBJ1-2,15,.,TRBV4-3,CASSPSNSGNYGYTF,TGCGCCAGCAGCCCGAGCAACAGTGGGAACTATGGCTACACCTTC
.,TRBJ1-5,13,TRBD1,TRBV6-2/TRBV6-3,CASSQGAHQPQHF,TGTGCCAGCAGTCAGGGGGCCCATCAGCCCCAGCATTTT
.,TRBJ2-3,16,TRBD2,TRBV9,CASSVSAGGSTDTQYF,TGTGCCAGCAGCGTGTCAGCGGGAGGGAGCACAGATACGCAGTATTTT
.,TRBJ2-5,14,.,TRBV7-2,CASSSQGGQETQYF,TGTGCCAGCAGCTCCCAGGGGGGTCAAGAGACCCAGTACTTC
few,TRBJ2-2,11,.,TRBV7-2,CASTLGGELFF,TGTGCCAGCACCCTCGGGGGGGAGCTGTTTTTT
.,TRBJ1-1,13,.,TRBV28,CAILSHASLEAFF,TGTGCCATCCTGTCCCACGCAAGCCTTGAAGCTTTCTTT
.,TRBJ2-5,16,.,TRBV4-1,CASSQRGTPDGETQYF,TGCGCCAGCAGCCAACGGGGGACTCCGGATGGGGAGACCCAGTACTTC
.,TRBJ1-5,15,.,TRBV27,CASSPTGVPNQPQHF,TGTGCCAGCTCCCCAACCGGAGTTCCCAATCAGCCCCAGCATTTT
once,TRBJ1-1,13,.,TRBV5-6,CASSLASSREAFF,TGTGCCAGCAGCTTGGCCTCCTCTCGGGAAGCTTTCTTT
.,TRBJ1-6,13,.,TRBV9,CASSASDNSPLHF,TGTGCCAGCAGCGCCAGTGATAATTCACCCCTCCACTTT
.,TRBJ2-1,15,TRBD1,TRBV12-5,CASVIQGPAYNEQFF,TGTGCTAGTGTCATACAGGGGCCTGCCTACAATGAGCAGTTCTTC
.,TRBJ1-2,12,.,TRBV12-3/TRBV12-4,CASSLTGYGYTF,TGTGCCAGCAGTTTAACGGGCTATGGCTACACCTTC
few,TRBJ2-2,14,TRBD2,TRBV19,CASSSRDYAGELFF,TGTGCCAGTAGTTCACGGGACTACGCCGGGGAGCTGTTTTTT
.,TRBJ1-4,18,TRBD1,TRBV4-2,CASSQSRDRGILAEKLFF,TGTGCCAGCAGCCAATCTCGGGACAGGGGGATATTAGCTGAAAAACTGTTTTTT
.,TRBJ1-5,17,TRBD1,TRBV10-3,CAISGGQGIMDNQPQHF,TGTGCCATCAGTGGGGGACAGGGGATTATGGACAATCAGCCCCAGCATTTT
.,TRBJ2-5,17,TRBD1,TRBV5-1,CASSLEGTGLVSETQYF,TGCGCCAGCAGCTTGGAGGGGACAGGGTTGGTGTCAGAGACCCAGTACTTC
.,TRBJ1-2,15,TRBD1,TRBV4-3,CASSEPGQGFGGYTF,TGCGCCAGCAGCGAACCGGGACAGGGGTTCGGCGGCTACACCTTC
.,TRBJ2-5,14,.,TRBV11-2,CASSPIGVQETQYF,TGTGCCAGCAGCCCCATAGGGGTCCAAGAGACCCAGTACTTC
.,TRBJ2-5,15,.,TRBV7-2,CASSGASSLQETQYF,TGTGCCAGCAGCGGGGCGAGCAGTCTCCAAGAGACCCAGTACTTC
.,TRBJ2-3,17,.,TRBV21-1,CASSKSRGAGATDTQYF,TGTGCCAGCAGCAAATCTCGTGGGGCGGGAGCCACAGATACGCAGTATTTT
.,TRBJ2-5,18,TRBD2,TRBV7-9,CASSLVRGRAFGERTQYF,TGTGCCAGCAGCTTAGTCCGCGGGAGGGCCTTTGGCGAGAGGACCCAGTACTTC
.,TRBJ1-2,14,.,TRBV4-3,CASSQETGLYGYTF,TGCGCCAGCAGCCAAGAAACAGGTCTCTATGGCTACACCTTC
.,TRBJ2-2,15,TRBD1,TRBV5-1,CASSSQGANTGELFF,TGCGCCAGCAGCTCCCAGGGGGCGAACACCGGGGAGCTGTTTTTT
.,TRBJ1-2,13,.,TRBV28,CASSLATHYGYTF,TGTGCCAGCAGTCTCGCTACGCACTATGGCTACACCTTC
.,TRBJ2-7,16,TRBD2,TRBV7-6,CASSLASASGRYEQYF,TGTGCCAGCAGCTTAGCGTCGGCTAGCGGGAGGTACGAGCAGTACTTC
.,TRBJ1-3,16,.,TRBV24-1,CATSDPSTPSGNTIYF,TGTGCCACCAGTGACCCTAGTACTCCCTCTGGAAACACCATATATTTT
.,TRBJ1-1,14,TRBD1,TRBV30,CAWSRRQGATEAFF,TGTGCCTGGAGTAGACGACAGGGGGCCACTGAAGCTTTCTTT
.,TRBJ1-6,17,TRBD1,TRBV14,CASRRDRGVAYNSPLHF,TGTGCCAGCAGACGGGACAGAGGCGTCGCCTATAATTCACCCCTCCACTTT
.,TRBJ2-7,15,.,TRBV14,CASSQSAVHPYEQYF,TGTGCCAGCAGCCAGTCTGCAGTCCACCCTTACGAGCAGTACTTC
.,TRBJ2-7,12,.,TRBV12-3/TRBV12-4,CASSNNNYEQYF,TGTGCCAGCAGCAATAACAATTACGAGCAGTACTTC
.,TRBJ2-2,14,.,TRBV6-6,CASSYDTWTGELFF,TGTGCCAGCAGTTATGACACTTGGACCGGGGAGCTGTTTTTT
.,TRBJ2-1,15,.,TRBV7-6,CASSLEAGFYNEQFF,TGTGCCAGCAGCTTAGAGGCAGGGTTCTACAATGAGCAGTTCTTC
.,TRBJ2-1,14,.,TRBV24-1,CATSEPHLAAEQFF,TGTGCCACCAGTGAACCCCATCTGGCCGCAGAGCAGTTCTTC
.,TRBJ2-7,15,TRBD2,TRBV11-1,CASSVGGGGAYEQYF,TGTGCCAGCAGCGTAGGAGGCGGGGGGGCCTACGAGCAGTACTTC
.,TRBJ1-4,14,TRBD1,TRBV2,CASSEGTGREKLFF,TGTGCCAGCAGTGAAGGGACAGGGCGTGAAAAACTGTTTTTT
.,TRBJ2-1,14,.,TRBV7-2,CASSLTTLLGEQFF,TGTGCCAGCAGCTTGACTACGCTCCTGGGGGAGCAGTTCTTC
.,TRBJ2-3,18,TRBD2,TRBV28,CASSFGLAGPRGPDTQYF,TGTGCCAGCAGTTTTGGTCTAGCGGGACCCAGAGGGCCAGATACGCAGTATTTT
.,TRBJ1-3,16,.,TRBV7-2,CASSLATQGSGNTIYF,TGTGCCAGCAGCTTAGCGACCCAGGGGTCCGGAAACACCATATATTTT
few,TRBJ1-5,14,TRBD1,TRBV30,CAWSGGQGYQPQHF,TGTGCCTGGAGTGGGGGACAGGGGTACCAGCCCCAGCATTTT